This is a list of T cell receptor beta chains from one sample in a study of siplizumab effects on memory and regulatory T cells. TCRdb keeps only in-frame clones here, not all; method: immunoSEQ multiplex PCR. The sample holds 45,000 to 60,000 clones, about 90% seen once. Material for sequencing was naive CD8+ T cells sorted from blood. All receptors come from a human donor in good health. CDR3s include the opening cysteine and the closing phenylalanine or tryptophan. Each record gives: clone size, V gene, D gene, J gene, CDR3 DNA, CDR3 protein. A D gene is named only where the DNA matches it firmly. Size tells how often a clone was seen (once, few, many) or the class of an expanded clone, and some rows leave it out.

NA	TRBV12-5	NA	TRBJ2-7	TGTGCTAGTGGTTTTTCTGTAGCGGAGACCTTCTCCTACGAGCAGTACTTC	CASGFSVAETFSYEQYF
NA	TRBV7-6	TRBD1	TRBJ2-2	TGTGCCAGTGCCGGGACAGCGCTGTTTTTT	CASAGTALFF
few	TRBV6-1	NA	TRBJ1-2	TGTGCCAGCACTACAAGGGAAGCTTATGGCTACACCTTC	CASTTREAYGYTF
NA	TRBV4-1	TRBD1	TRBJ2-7	TGCGCCAGCAGCCCCGGGACAGGAGCCTACGAGCAGTACTTC	CASSPGTGAYEQYF
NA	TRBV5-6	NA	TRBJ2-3	TGTGCCAGCAGCTTGGCCGGGGTCCGCACAGATACGCAGTATTTT	CASSLAGVRTDTQYF
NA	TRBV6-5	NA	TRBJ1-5	TGTGCCAGCAGTTACGGGGGAAATCAGCCCCAGCATTTT	CASSYGGNQPQHF
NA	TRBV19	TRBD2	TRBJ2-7	TGTGCCAGTAGTCCGGGACTAGCGTCCCACGAGCAGTACTTC	CASSPGLASHEQYF
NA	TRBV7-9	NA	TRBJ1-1	TGTGCCAGCAGCTTAAGTAGGAGTGCTGAAGCTTTCTTT	CASSLSRSAEAFF
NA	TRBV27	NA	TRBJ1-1	TGTGCCAGCAGTTTATCAGGGGGAACTGAAGCTTTCTTT	CASSLSGGTEAFF
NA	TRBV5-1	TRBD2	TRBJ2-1	TGCGCCAGCAGCTCCCCGGGACTAGCGGGAGGGGACTCCTACAATGAGCAGTTCTTC	CASSSPGLAGGDSYNEQFF
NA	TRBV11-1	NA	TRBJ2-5	TGTGCCAGCAGCTTGTCCCCGGAGACCCAGTACTTC	CASSLSPETQYF
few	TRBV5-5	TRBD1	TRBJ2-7	TGTGCCAGCAGCTTAGGACAGGGGGACCCCTACGAGCAGTACTTC	CASSLGQGDPYEQYF
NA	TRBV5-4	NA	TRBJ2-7	TGTGCCAGCAGCGGGACGGAAGCCTACGAGCAGTACTTC	CASSGTEAYEQYF
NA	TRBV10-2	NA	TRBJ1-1	TGCGCCAGCACCGACCTGGAGGGGAGAGGGACTGAAGCTTTCTTT	CASTDLEGRGTEAFF
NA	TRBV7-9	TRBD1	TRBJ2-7	TGTGCCAGCAGCTTAGGGCTGGACAGGGTCACCTACGAGCAGTACTTC	CASSLGLDRVTYEQYF
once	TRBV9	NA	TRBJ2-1	TGTGCCAGCAGCGTAGAGGGGCTTATGACCTACAATGAGCAGTTCTTC	CASSVEGLMTYNEQFF
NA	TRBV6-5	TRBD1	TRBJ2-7	TGTGCCAGCAGAACCGGGACAGGGGCCTACGAGCAGTACTTC	CASRTGTGAYEQYF
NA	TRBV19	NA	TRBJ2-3	TGTGCCAGTAGTATGGCCTTAAACACAGATACGCAGTATTTT	CASSMALNTDTQYF
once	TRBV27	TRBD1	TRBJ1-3	TGTGCCAGCAGTTTTACAGGGGCAACTGGAAACACCATATATTTT	CASSFTGATGNTIYF
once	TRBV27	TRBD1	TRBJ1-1	TGTGCCAGCAGTCAAACCGGGACAGGCGAAGCTTTCTTT	CASSQTGTGEAFF
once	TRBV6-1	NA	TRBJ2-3	TGTGCCAGCAGTGTGCCAGCGGCTAGCACAGATACGCAGTATTTT	CASSVPAASTDTQYF
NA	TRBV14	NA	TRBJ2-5	TGTGCCAGCCGACGGACAGCGCAAGAGACCCAGTACTTC	CASRRTAQETQYF
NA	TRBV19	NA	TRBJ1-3	TGTGCCAGTAGTATATATGGCAACTCTGGAAACACCATATATTTT	CASSIYGNSGNTIYF
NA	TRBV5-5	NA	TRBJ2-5	TGTGCCAGCAGCTTGGGGGGCTTGGTAGAGACCCAGTACTTC	CASSLGGLVETQYF
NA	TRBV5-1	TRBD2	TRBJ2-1	TGCGCCAGCAGCTCGTCGACTAGCGGGGGGAAGGCCTACAATGAGCAGTTCTTC	CASSSSTSGGKAYNEQFF
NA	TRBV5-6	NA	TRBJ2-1	TGTGCCAGCAGCTTGTTCGGGGACGAGCAGTTCTTC	CASSLFGDEQFF